One T cell receptor (beta chain) is described in this entry. Its antigen is not known. The content of samples before DNA extraction was roughly 0.9-11 million cryopreserved PBMC. The entry originates in a study of long-term antiretroviral therapy in people with HIV. Study-level results: It was not possible to obtain data on ART adherence, viral resistance or therapy changes. CDR3 length ranges were narrower in HIV repertoires than in controls.

The CDR3 length is 15 residues. The ends were cut back, 4 bases at V and 7 bases at J, with 15 bases in the middle. Germline-derived CDR1 and CDR2 are SGDLS and YYNGEE. Survey level was the resolution at which the v3.0 immunoSEQ assay ran. Assay: immunoSEQ multiplex PCR; the TCRdb copy retains only in-frame clones and omits some. The sample contains over 30,000 clones, about 97% of which appear only once. Sequenced here: unsorted PBMCs, sampled 6.9 years after starting antiretroviral therapy. The sequence was obtained from a man aged 25 to 40 with HIV. V usage is TRBV9 and J usage is TRBJ1-6; D unclear. CDR3 nucleotide sequence: TGTGCCAGCAGCCCCAGTCCCAGTGTCAATTCACCCCTCCACTTT. Protein sequence: CASSPSPSVNSPLHF.